The clone carrying this T cell receptor beta chain was picked up a small number of times. Its cognate antigen is unknown. These data belong to a study of CD8+ T cells in alopecia areata. General study results and limits: Scalp specimens additionally yield sequences from normal skin's resident alphabeta T cells. Lesional scalp, especially alopecia totalis/universalis, showed higher clonality than normal scalp.

Regarding treatment: oral pan-JAK inhibitor, 5-10 mg twice daily. Reverse transcribed after extraction, RNA yielded cDNA as the sequencing template. TCRdb's table, derived via immunoSEQ multiplex PCR, lists solely in-frame clones and lacks some. The table lists approximately 280,000 clones, roughly 50% of them singletons. This CDR3 has 13 residues. Germline values: CDR1 SEHNR, CDR2 FQNEAQ (reference sequence). V gave up 2 bases and J gave up 6 bases, with 8 bases separating them. The material sequenced was CD4+ T cells sorted from blood, taken at week 24, from a patient treated with tofacitinib. The chain carries TRBV7-9 and TRBJ2-1, with D uncertain. This clonotype was sampled from a human donor with alopecia areata. In DNA, the CDR3 is TGTGCCAGCAGCTTACTAGGACGCAATGAGCAGTTCTTC. It translates to CASSLLGRNEQFF. The entire variable domain, with the rest obtained from reference TRBV7-9 and TRBJ2-1, is as follows: DTGVSQNPRHKITKRGQNVTFRCDPISEHNRLYWYRQTLGQGPEFLTYFQNEAQLEKSRLLSDRFSAERPKGSFSTLEIQRTEQGDSAMYLCASSLLGRNEQFFGPGTRLTVL.